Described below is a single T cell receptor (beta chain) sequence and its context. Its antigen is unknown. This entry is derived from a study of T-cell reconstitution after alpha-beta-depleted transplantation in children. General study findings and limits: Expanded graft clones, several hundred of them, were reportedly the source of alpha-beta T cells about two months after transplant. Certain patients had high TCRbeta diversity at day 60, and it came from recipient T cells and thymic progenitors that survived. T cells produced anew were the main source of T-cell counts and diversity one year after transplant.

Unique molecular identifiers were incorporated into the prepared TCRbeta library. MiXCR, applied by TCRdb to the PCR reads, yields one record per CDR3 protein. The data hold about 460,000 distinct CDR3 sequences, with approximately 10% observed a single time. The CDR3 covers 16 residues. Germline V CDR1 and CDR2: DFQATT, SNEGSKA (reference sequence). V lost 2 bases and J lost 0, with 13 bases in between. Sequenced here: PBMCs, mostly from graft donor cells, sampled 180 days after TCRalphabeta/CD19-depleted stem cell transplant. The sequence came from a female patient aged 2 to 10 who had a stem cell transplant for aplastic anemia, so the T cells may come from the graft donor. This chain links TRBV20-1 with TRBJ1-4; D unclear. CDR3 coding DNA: TGCAGTGCTAGATCGGGCGGTCTTGCAACTAATGAAAAACTGTTTTTT. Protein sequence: CSARSGGLATNEKLFF.